A single sample gave rise to the 14 T cell receptor beta chains below, sequenced in a study of early T cells in non-severe SARS-CoV-2 infection. A single record per CDR3 protein comes from TCRdb applying MiXCR to the 5' RACE reads. The data show about 100,000 distinct CDR3 sequences, with less than 15% seen just once and 2% to 2.5% held by the top ten. Sequencing used whole blood. The receptors shown here come from an adult who was a healthcare worker with PCR-confirmed SARS-CoV-2 infection or an uninfected control (not recorded which).

This sequence joins TRBV3-1 and TRBJ1-2; the D gene is possibly TRBD1 (6 bases). Trimming removed 1 base from V and 0 bases from J, with 9 bases in between. The CDR3 is 15 amino acids. Germline CDR1 LGHDT, CDR2 YNNKEL (reference sequence). In DNA form, the CDR3 reads TGTGCCAGCAGCCAAGTAGGACAGCCTAACTATGGCTACACCTTC. Translation gives CASSQVGQPNYGYTF.

The chain couples TRBV24-1 to TRBJ1-5, with D perhaps matching TRBD1 (5 bases). Germline-derived CDR1 and CDR2 are KGHDR and SFDVKD. Trimming pared 6 bases from V and 4 bases from J, leaving 9 bases between. The CDR3 runs to 13 residues. The CDR3 region has the DNA TGTGCCACCAGTTTGGGGCCGAATCAGCCCCAGCATTTT. Translating gives CATSLGPNQPQHF.

This clonotype was seen many times. The chain recombines TRBV7-6 with TRBJ2-5; tentatively, D is TRBD1 (5 bases). This CDR3 is built from 16 residues. In germline, CDR1 is SGHVS, CDR2 FNYEAQ. Deletions cut 4 bases from V and 5 bases from J, with 20 bases between. The CDR3 bases are TGTGCCAGCAGCTCCATGACAGTTTCTGTGCTCGAGACCCAGTACTTC. As protein: CASSSMTVSVLETQYF.

This clonotype was picked up a small number of times. The rearrangement joins TRBV12-3 or TRBV12-4 to TRBJ2-3; 10 bases match TRBD2. The V gene end was trimmed by 8 bases and the J gene end by 3 bases; junction bases not matched to a gene: 5. The CDR3 spans 14 residues. CDR3: CASRAGGKTDTQYF. The DNA of the CDR3 is TGTGCCAGCCGAGCGGGGGGGAAAACAGATACGCAGTATTTT.

This clonotype was seen many times. This chain uses TRBV11-2 with TRBJ2-1; 11 bases line up with TRBD2. This CDR3 spans 16 amino acids. Germline-derived CDR1 and CDR2 are SGHAT and FQNNGV. V was pared by 5 bases and J by 3 bases, with 6 bases of the junction left unmatched. CDR3 coding DNA: TGTGCCAGCAGCCCCACTAGCGGGGGAATCTACAATGAGCAGTTCTTC. Its translation is CASSPTSGGIYNEQFF.

This clonotype has a handful of counts. The V and J genes are TRBV18 and TRBJ2-1; D is possibly TRBD2 (6 bases). CDR1 and CDR2 (germline): KGHSH, LQKENI. The CDR3 has 14 residues. With 3 bases removed from V and 8 bases from J, the gap between germline ends came to 14 bases. CDR3 sequence (DNA): TGTGCCAGCTCACCGTTGGAGGGACGTTATGAGCAGTTCTTC. Translated, it gives CASSPLEGRYEQFF.

This chain connects TRBV29-1 to TRBJ1-2, with unresolved D. Germline lookup yields CDR1 SQVTM and CDR2 ANQGSEA. This CDR3 has 12 residues. V gave up 3 bases and J gave up 7 bases, with 12 bases separating them. The DNA for the CDR3 is TGCAGCGTTGACTTGGGATATGGTGGCTACACCTTC. This codes for CSVDLGYGGYTF. The entire variable domain, with the rest obtained from reference TRBV29-1 and TRBJ1-2, is as follows: SAVISQKPSRDICQRGTSLTIQCQVDSQVTMMFWYRQQPGQSLTLIATANQGSEATYESGFVIDKFPISRPNLTFSTLTVSNMSPEDSSIYLCSVDLGYGGYTFGSGTRLTVV.

The sample holds many counts of this clonotype. The chain couples TRBV20-1 to TRBJ1-1; 8 positions match TRBD1. Germline V gene data show CDR1 as DFQATT and CDR2 as SNEGSKA (reference sequence). J gave up 4 bases and V 6 bases, and 16 bases lay outside the gene matches. The CDR3 has 16 amino acids. The DNA of the CDR3 is TGCAGTGCGCAAGAGGGTACAGGGGGTCTAGGCACTGAAGCTTTCTTT. Translating it yields CSAQEGTGGLGTEAFF.

V gene TRBV28 combines with J gene TRBJ2-4; maybe TRBD1 (6 bases). Deletions cut 3 bases from V and 8 bases from J, with 20 bases between. Germline CDR1 and CDR2: MDHEN and SYDVKM. The CDR3 spans 16 residues. The DNA of the CDR3 is TGTGCCAGCAGTTTGAACACCGGGACATCCTGGCACATTCAGTACTTC. This encodes CASSLNTGTSWHIQYF.

This clonotype was seen only a few times. This rearrangement joins TRBV4-1 to TRBJ2-5; 7 positions match TRBD1. The germline V gene encodes CDR1 MGHRA and CDR2 YSYEKL. V dropped 1 base and J dropped 1; count of bases not matched to a gene: 6. The CDR3 sequence is 16 residues long. The DNA of the CDR3 is TGCGCCAGCAGCCAAGCCTCTAGGGGGCTCCAAGAGACCCAGTACTTC. Translating it yields CASSQASRGLQETQYF.

There are a few counts of this clonotype. The CDR3 region is CASSRKAVPALNEQFF. In DNA form, the CDR3 reads TGTGCCAGCAGTCGTAAAGCGGTTCCGGCGTTAAATGAGCAGTTCTTC. The J gene is TRBJ2-1, the V gene TRBV7-2; tentatively, D is TRBD2 (5 bases). The CDR3 length is 16 residues. The ends were cut back, 6 bases at V and 7 bases at J, with 22 bases in the middle. Germline V gives CDR1 SGHTA, CDR2 FQGNSA.

The gene calls are TRBV27 and TRBJ2-1; 8 positions match TRBD1. This CDR3 spans 16 amino acids. Germline trimming cut 6 bases from V and 6 bases from J; bases unmatched to any gene: 13. Germline-derived CDR1 and CDR2 are MNHEY and SMNVEV (reference sequence). The DNA for the CDR3 is TGTGCCAGCAGGATAAGGACAGGGCAATCGAGCAATGAGCAGTTCTTC. Its protein is CASRIRTGQSSNEQFF.

This clonotype was counted between two and nine times. The V and J genes are TRBV11-2 and TRBJ2-1, with 9 bases matching TRBD2. This CDR3 has 16 residues. The germline V gene encodes CDR1 SGHAT and CDR2 FQNNGV. V lost 0 bases to trimming and J lost 9 bases; unmatched junction nucleotides: 9. The CDR3, as DNA: TGTGCCAGCAGCTTAGATCGCCTGGCGGGGGGGCCTGAGCAGTTCTTC. It encodes CASSLDRLAGGPEQFF.

The CDR3 loop reads CASTPRPLSSYNEQFF. CDR3 DNA: TGTGCCAGCACCCCTAGACCGCTGAGCTCCTACAATGAGCAGTTCTTC. The rearrangement joins TRBV7-8 to TRBJ2-1; D not resolved. V was clipped by 7 bases and J by 0 bases, with 16 bases between them. This CDR3 is built from 16 residues. Germline V lookup: CDR1 SGHVS, CDR2 FQNEAQ.